This is a list of T cell receptor beta chains from one sample in a study of shared clonotypes between healthy human individuals. The assay was immunoSEQ multiplex PCR, and TCRdb's table has in-frame clones only and misses some. The table includes hundreds of thousands of clones, over 90% detected once. Sequenced: naive CD8+ T cells sorted from blood. These receptors were obtained from a man younger than 40 in good health. Each CDR3 is given with its conserved first and last residue. The D gene is left open where the match is weak. Clone size, where shown, is once, few, many, or a class for clones that have expanded.

v_call: TRBV10-2; d_call: TRBD2; j_call: TRBJ2-7; cdr3_length: 13; clone_size: .; cdr3_aa: CATGGELRSTQYF; cdr3_nt: TGCGCCACGGGGGGGGAATTGCGCTCTACGCAGTACTTC
v_call: TRBV7-9; d_call: .; j_call: TRBJ2-1; cdr3_length: 15; clone_size: .; cdr3_aa: CASSFNLDTYNEQFF; cdr3_nt: TGTGCCAGCAGCTTTAATTTGGACACTTACAATGAGCAGTTCTTC
v_call: TRBV28; d_call: .; j_call: TRBJ1-1; cdr3_length: 14; clone_size: .; cdr3_aa: CASSLTDGNTEAFF; cdr3_nt: TGTGCCAGCAGTTTAACGGACGGGAACACTGAAGCTTTCTTT
v_call: TRBV7-7; d_call: TRBD2; j_call: TRBJ2-5; cdr3_length: 15; clone_size: once; cdr3_aa: CASSPGTSNIETQYF; cdr3_nt: TGTGCTAGCAGCCCCGGGACTAGCAACATAGAGACCCAGTACTTC
v_call: TRBV6-5; d_call: .; j_call: TRBJ1-4; cdr3_length: 15; clone_size: .; cdr3_aa: CASSYAGGSHEKLFF; cdr3_nt: TGTGCCAGCAGTTACGCCGGGGGCTCTCATGAAAAACTGTTTTTT
v_call: TRBV14; d_call: TRBD1; j_call: TRBJ1-2; cdr3_length: 16; clone_size: .; cdr3_aa: CASSLVTGGAGYGYTF; cdr3_nt: TGTGCCAGCAGTCTCGTAACAGGGGGCGCGGGGTATGGCTACACCTTC
v_call: TRBV9; d_call: .; j_call: TRBJ2-2; cdr3_length: 11; clone_size: .; cdr3_aa: CASSQTGELFF; cdr3_nt: TGTGCCAGCAGCCAGACCGGGGAGCTGTTTTTT
v_call: TRBV2; d_call: TRBD1; j_call: TRBJ2-1; cdr3_length: 15; clone_size: .; cdr3_aa: CASISRGQGAYEQFF; cdr3_nt: TGTGCCAGCATTTCTCGCGGGCAGGGGGCCTATGAGCAGTTCTTC
v_call: TRBV25-1; d_call: TRBD2; j_call: TRBJ2-7; cdr3_length: 17; clone_size: .; cdr3_aa: CASAGTGTGLAIHEQYF; cdr3_nt: TGTGCCAGTGCGGGGACAGGTACGGGACTAGCGATCCACGAGCAGTACTTC
v_call: TRBV9; d_call: .; j_call: TRBJ2-1; cdr3_length: 16; clone_size: .; cdr3_aa: CASSGQISAANNEQFF; cdr3_nt: TGTGCCAGCAGCGGACAAATTAGCGCCGCGAACAATGAGCAGTTCTTC
v_call: TRBV9; d_call: TRBD1; j_call: TRBJ2-1; cdr3_length: 14; clone_size: .; cdr3_aa: CASSVGGTGDEQFF; cdr3_nt: TGTGCCAGCAGCGTAGGGGGAACAGGGGATGAGCAGTTCTTC
v_call: TRBV9; d_call: .; j_call: TRBJ2-3; cdr3_length: 12; clone_size: .; cdr3_aa: CASSVSGDTQYF; cdr3_nt: TGTGCCAGCAGCGTCTCGGGAGATACGCAGTATTTT
v_call: TRBV4-1; d_call: .; j_call: TRBJ2-3; cdr3_length: 16; clone_size: .; cdr3_aa: CASSQDRGGKTDTQYF; cdr3_nt: TGCGCCAGCAGCCAAGATCGGGGCGGGAAAACAGATACGCAGTATTTT
v_call: TRBV30; d_call: TRBD2; j_call: TRBJ2-1; cdr3_length: 15; clone_size: .; cdr3_aa: CAWSLTAGGAHEQFF; cdr3_nt: TGTGCCTGGAGTCTCACTGCGGGAGGTGCGCATGAGCAGTTCTTC
v_call: TRBV28; d_call: .; j_call: TRBJ1-5; cdr3_length: 15; clone_size: .; cdr3_aa: CASTQTYSPHQPQHF; cdr3_nt: TGTGCCAGCACCCAGACCTACTCCCCCCATCAGCCCCAGCATTTT
v_call: TRBV27; d_call: .; j_call: TRBJ2-7; cdr3_length: 14; clone_size: .; cdr3_aa: CASSTTGIPYEQYF; cdr3_nt: TGTGCCAGCAGTACAACAGGGATCCCCTACGAGCAGTACTTC
v_call: TRBV11-2; d_call: .; j_call: TRBJ1-5; cdr3_length: 15; clone_size: .; cdr3_aa: CASSISTGSNQPQHF; cdr3_nt: TGTGCCAGCAGCATAAGCACGGGGAGCAATCAGCCCCAGCATTTT
v_call: TRBV7-9; d_call: TRBD2; j_call: TRBJ2-7; cdr3_length: 15; clone_size: .; cdr3_aa: CASHQYIAGAYEQYF; cdr3_nt: TGTGCCAGCCATCAATATATTGCGGGGGCCTACGAGCAGTACTTC